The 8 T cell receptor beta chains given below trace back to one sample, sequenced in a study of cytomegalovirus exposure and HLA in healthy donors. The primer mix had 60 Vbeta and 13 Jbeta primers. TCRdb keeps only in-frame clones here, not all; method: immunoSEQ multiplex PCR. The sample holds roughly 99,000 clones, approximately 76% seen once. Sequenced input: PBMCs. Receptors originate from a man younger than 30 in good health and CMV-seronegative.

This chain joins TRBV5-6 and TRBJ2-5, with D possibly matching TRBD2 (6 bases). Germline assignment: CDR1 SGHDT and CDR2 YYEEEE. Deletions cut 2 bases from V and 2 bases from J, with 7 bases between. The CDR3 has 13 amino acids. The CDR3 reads CASSFSGQETQYF. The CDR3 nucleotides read TGTGCCAGCAGCTTTAGCGGACAAGAGACCCAGTACTTC. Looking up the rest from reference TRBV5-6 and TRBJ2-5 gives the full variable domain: DAGVTQSPTHLIKTRGQQVTLRCSPKSGHDTVSWYQQALGQGPQFIFQYYEEEERQRGNFPDRFSGHQFPNYSSELNVNALLLGDSALYLCASSFSGQETQYFGPGTRLLVL.

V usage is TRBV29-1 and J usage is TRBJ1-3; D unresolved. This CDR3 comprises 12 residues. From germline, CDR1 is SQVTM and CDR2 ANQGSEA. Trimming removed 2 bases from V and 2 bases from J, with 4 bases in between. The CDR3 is CSVEITGNTIYF. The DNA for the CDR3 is TGCAGCGTTGAAATTACTGGAAACACCATATATTTT.

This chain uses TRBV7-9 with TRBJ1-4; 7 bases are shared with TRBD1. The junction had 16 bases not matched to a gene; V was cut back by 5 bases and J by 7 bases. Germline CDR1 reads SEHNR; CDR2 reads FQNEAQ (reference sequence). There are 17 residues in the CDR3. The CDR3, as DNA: TGTGCCAGCAGCCCCTCCCTGGGAGACAGGGTTGGTGAAAAACTGTTTTTT. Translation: CASSPSLGDRVGEKLFF.

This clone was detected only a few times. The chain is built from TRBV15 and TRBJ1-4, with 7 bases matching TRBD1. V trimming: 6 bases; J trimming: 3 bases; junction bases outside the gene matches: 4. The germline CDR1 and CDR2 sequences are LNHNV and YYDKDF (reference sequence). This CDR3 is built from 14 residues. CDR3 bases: TGTGCCACCAGAGGGACAGTCCCTAATGAAAAACTGTTTTTT. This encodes CATRGTVPNEKLFF.

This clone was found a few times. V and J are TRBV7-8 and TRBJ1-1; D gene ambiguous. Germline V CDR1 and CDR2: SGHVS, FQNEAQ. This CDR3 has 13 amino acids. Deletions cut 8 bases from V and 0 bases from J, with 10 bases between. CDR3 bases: TGTGCCAGCCGCGGAAGCATGAACACTGAAGCTTTCTTT. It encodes CASRGSMNTEAFF.

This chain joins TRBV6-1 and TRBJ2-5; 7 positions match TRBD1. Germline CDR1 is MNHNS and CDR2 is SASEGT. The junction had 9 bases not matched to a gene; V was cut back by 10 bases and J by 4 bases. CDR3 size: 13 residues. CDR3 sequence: CAIHRGPGETQYF. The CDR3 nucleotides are TGTGCCATCCACAGGGGTCCTGGAGAGACCCAGTACTTC.

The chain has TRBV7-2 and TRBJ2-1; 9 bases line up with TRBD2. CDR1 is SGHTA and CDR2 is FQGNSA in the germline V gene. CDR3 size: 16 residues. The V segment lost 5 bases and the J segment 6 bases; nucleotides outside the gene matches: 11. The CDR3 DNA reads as TGTGCCAGCAGCGACAGGAGCGGGGGGCGCCTCAATGAGCAGTTCTTC. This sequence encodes CASSDRSGGRLNEQFF.

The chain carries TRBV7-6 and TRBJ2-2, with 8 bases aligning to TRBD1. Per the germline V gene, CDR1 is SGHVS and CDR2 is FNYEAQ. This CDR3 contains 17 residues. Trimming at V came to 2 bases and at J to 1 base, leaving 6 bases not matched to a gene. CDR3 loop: CASSLSPGTGNTGELFF. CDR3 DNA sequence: TGTGCCAGCAGCTTAAGTCCCGGGACAGGGAACACCGGGGAGCTGTTTTTT.